Below, 26 T cell receptor beta chains from the same sample are listed, as sequenced in a study of shared clonotypes between healthy human individuals. The method was immunoSEQ multiplex PCR; TCRdb's version includes in-frame clones alone and lacks a portion of them. This table has 640,000 or so clones, approximately 79% appearing once. The sample taken for sequencing was memory CD4+ T cells sorted from blood. Documented subset: CD45RA-negative fraction. These receptors were collected from a woman in her twenties or thirties in good health.

The table lists this clone with a count of one. This chain connects TRBV19 to TRBJ2-2, with 12 nucleotides matching TRBD2. Germline V CDR1 and CDR2: LNHDA, SQIVND (reference sequence). The CDR3 runs 16 residues. V gave up 10 bases and J gave up 1 base; unmatched junction bases: 7. The CDR3 DNA sequence: TGTGCCACCTCGGCGGGACTAGCGGGGAACACCGGGGAGCTGTTTTTT. As protein: CATSAGLAGNTGELFF.

This clone was observed a few times. It is unclear where the CDR3 begins or ends on the DNA, so no DNA is shown, and the CDR3 is as TCRdb lists it. CDR3 sequence reads: CASRRVAGGSNIQYF. This chain connects TRBV12-1 to TRBJ2-4; TRBD2 is taken as the D call from the table, unchecked against the DNA. TRBV12-1 counts as a pseudogene. The CDR3 contains 15 residues when both ends are counted.

The gene calls are TRBV5-4 and TRBJ2-1; 9 bases agree with TRBD2. This CDR3 has 16 residues. Losses at the gene ends were 5 bases for V and 0 bases for J; bases not matched to a gene: 6. Germline V gene lookup returns CDR1 SGHNT and CDR2 YYREEE (reference sequence). CDR3: CASRLAGLSSYNEQFF. DNA of the CDR3: TGTGCCAGCAGACTAGCGGGCCTAAGCTCCTACAATGAGCAGTTCTTC.

This clone was detected a few times. CDR3 protein: CASTGTSPYNEQFF. CDR3 nucleotide sequence: TGTGCCAGCACCGGGACTAGCCCCTACAATGAGCAGTTCTTC. This chain joins TRBV6-5 and TRBJ2-1; 9 bases map to TRBD2. Losses at the gene ends were 7 bases for V and 2 bases for J; bases not matched to a gene: 3. The CDR3 length is 14 residues. Germline CDR1 reads MNHEY; CDR2 reads SVGAGI.

The chain is built from TRBV7-8 and TRBJ2-4, with D hard to call. The CDR3 runs 15 residues. Between the trimmed V and J ends, which lost 3 bases and 0 bases, there was a span of 9 bases. Per germline, CDR1 SGHVS and CDR2 FQNEAQ. The CDR3 loop is CASSLEDIAKNIQYF. The CDR3 DNA sequence: TGTGCCAGCAGCTTGGAAGATATAGCCAAAAACATTCAGTACTTC.

The chain combines TRBV5-1 with TRBJ1-4; 8 bases line up with TRBD1. The CDR3 contains 17 residues. Germline CDR1 is SGHRS and CDR2 is YFSETQ. V shed 4 bases and J 7 bases; nucleotides not matched to a gene: 15. The CDR3 sequence is CASSPGRGRQGSEKLFF. The CDR3 DNA is TGCGCCAGCAGCCCGGGACGAGGCCGACAGGGGAGTGAAAAACTGTTTTTT. The whole variable domain, filled in from reference TRBV5-1 and TRBJ1-4, reads KAGVTQTPRYLIKTRGQQVTLSCSPISGHRSVSWYQQTPGQGLQFLFEYFSETQRNKGNFPGRFSGRQFSNSRSEMNVSTLELGDSALYLCASSPGRGRQGSEKLFFGSGTQLSVL.

This clone was observed once. The rearrangement links TRBV6-6 to TRBJ1-1; TRBD1 is a possible D gene (5 bases). The CDR3 runs 15 residues. V lost 5 bases and J 0 bases, leaving 13 bases between the germline ends. Germline V gives CDR1 MNHNY, CDR2 SVGAGI (reference sequence). The CDR3, as DNA: TGTGCCAGCAGTCGGGACGGATTAATGAACACTGAAGCTTTCTTT. This gives the protein CASSRDGLMNTEAFF.

This clone was observed once. Being one base from a much bigger clone, this may be a read error. V usage is TRBV7-8 and J usage is TRBJ2-7, with D uncertain. This CDR3 region has 12 residues. Trimming shortened V by 7 bases and J by 0 bases, and 7 bases separated the two germline ends. Germline V gene lookup returns CDR1 SGHVS and CDR2 FQNEAQ. CDR3 nucleotides: TGTGCCAGCAAGGGTAGCTCCTACGAGCAGTACTTC. Amino acid sequence: CASKGSSYEQYF.

This chain links TRBV6-1 with TRBJ1-5; D may be TRBD1 (6 bases). V gave up 5 bases and J gave up 7 bases, with 12 bases separating them. The CDR3 has 13 amino acids. From germline, CDR1 is MNHNS and CDR2 SASEGT. The CDR3 region is CASSKGQTQPQHF. CDR3 bases: TGTGCCAGCAGTAAAGGACAGACCCAGCCCCAGCATTTT.

This clone came up a few times. The same CDR3 arises from other DNA sequences in this sample as well. The chain has TRBV5-1 and TRBJ2-7, with 7 bases aligning to TRBD1. The CDR3 is 14 residues long. Germline values: CDR1 SGHRS, CDR2 YFSETQ. The junction had 4 bases not matched to a gene; V was cut back by 2 bases and J by 2 bases. This chain's CDR3 is CASSFGDRTYEQYF. In nucleotides, the CDR3 is TGCGCCAGCAGCTTCGGGGACAGAACCTACGAGCAGTACTTC.

The chain links TRBV27 to TRBJ2-2; 13 bases are a match to TRBD2. V lost 8 bases, J lost 1 base, and 7 bases stayed unmatched. The CDR3 is 17 residues long. Per the germline V gene, CDR1 is MNHEY and CDR2 is SMNVEV (reference sequence). The DNA of the CDR3 is TGTGCCAGCCGAACGGGACTAGCGGGAAAGAACACCGGGGAGCTGTTTTTT. This sequence encodes CASRTGLAGKNTGELFF.

The chain combines TRBV7-2 with TRBJ2-3; D is undetermined. The CDR3 extends over 14 amino acids. V lost 5 bases to trimming and J lost 5 bases, with 14 bases between them. Looked up from germline, CDR1 is SGHTA and CDR2 is FQGNSA. The CDR3 is CASSPNSGRDTQYF. DNA of the CDR3: TGTGCCAGCAGCCCAAACTCAGGTCGAGATACGCAGTATTTT.

The rearrangement uses TRBV7-9 and TRBJ2-1; D possibly corresponds to TRBD2 (5 bases). Germline V gives CDR1 SEHNR, CDR2 FQNEAQ (reference sequence). The CDR3 is 16 amino acids. Deletions cut 1 base from V and 3 bases from J, with 13 bases between. DNA of the CDR3: TGTGCCAGCAGCTTAGAGGAGCGGATATACTACAATGAGCAGTTCTTC. The encoded protein is CASSLEERIYYNEQFF.

The table lists this clone with a count of one. The chain couples TRBV7-9 to TRBJ2-7, with 8 bases identical to TRBD2. The CDR3 runs 19 residues. The germline gives CDR1 SEHNR, CDR2 FQNEAQ (reference sequence). Trimming removed 4 bases from V and 3 bases from J; junction bases left unmatched: 20. This chain's CDR3 is CASSSKIMGLGFSFYEQYF. The CDR3, as DNA: TGTGCCAGCAGCTCTAAAATTATGGGACTAGGCTTTTCCTTCTACGAGCAGTACTTC.

This chain links TRBV6-6 with TRBJ2-7; D remains ambiguous. Germline-derived CDR1 and CDR2 are MNHNY and SVGAGI (reference sequence). V lost 1 base, J lost 3 bases, and 10 bases lay in between. This CDR3 is built from 14 residues. The CDR3 DNA is TGTGCCAGCAGTTACTGGTTCCCGGGCTACGAGCAGTACTTC. This sequence encodes CASSYWFPGYEQYF.

Concerning this clone: This same CDR3 is encoded by further DNA sequences in the sample. The chain uses TRBV5-1 and TRBJ2-1; D not resolved. Per the germline V gene, CDR1 is SGHRS and CDR2 is YFSETQ. V was pared by 0 bases and J by 0 bases, with 7 bases between. The length of the CDR3 is 15 residues. The CDR3 DNA reads TGCGCCAGCAGCTTGGATGCGGCCTCCTACAATGAGCAGTTCTTC. This encodes CASSLDAASYNEQFF. Variable domain in full (rest from reference TRBV5-1 and TRBJ2-1): KAGVTQTPRYLIKTRGQQVTLSCSPISGHRSVSWYQQTPGQGLQFLFEYFSETQRNKGNFPGRFSGRQFSNSRSEMNVSTLELGDSALYLCASSLDAASYNEQFFGPGTRLTVL.

The chain links TRBV27 to TRBJ1-4; the D gene is possibly TRBD1 (5 bases). Trimming took 3 bases from V and 4 from J, leaving 12 bases between them. CDR3 length: 15 residues. Germline CDR1 is MNHEY and CDR2 is SMNVEV (reference sequence). CDR3 DNA: TGTGCCAGCAGTTTTCGCGGGGCCATTAATGAAAAACTGTTTTTT. This translates into CASSFRGAINEKLFF. The variable domain in full, completed from reference TRBV27 and TRBJ1-4, reads EAQVTQNPRYLITVTGKKLTVTCSQNMNHEYMSWYRQDPGLGLRQIYYSMNVEVTDKGDVPEGYKVSRKEKRNFPLILESPSPNQTSLYFCASSFRGAINEKLFFGSGTQLSVL.

The chain employs TRBV27 and TRBJ2-7; 13 bases are a match to TRBD2. CDR1 is MNHEY and CDR2 is SMNVEV in the germline V gene (reference sequence). Trimming at V came to 2 bases and at J to 8 bases, leaving 6 bases not matched to a gene. The CDR3 length is 15 residues. CDR3 sequence reads: CASSLKLAGGLQQYF. The CDR3 DNA reads as TGTGCCAGCAGTTTAAAACTAGCGGGAGGGCTCCAGCAGTACTTC.

The genes are TRBV27 and TRBJ2-3; the match to TRBD2 covers 7 bases. The CDR3 has 14 residues. Germline loops: CDR1 MNHEY, CDR2 SMNVEV (reference sequence). J lost 5 bases, V lost 4 bases, and 6 bases had no gene match. The CDR3 region is CASSSRTSLDTQYF. CDR3 sequence (DNA): TGTGCCAGCAGTTCACGGACTAGTTTAGATACGCAGTATTTT.

The chain is built from TRBV7-6 and TRBJ1-1; 9 nucleotides line up with TRBD1. V lost 4 bases and J lost 5; bases outside the gene matches: 5. Germline lookup yields CDR1 SGHVS and CDR2 FNYEAQ. The length of the CDR3 is 14 residues. The CDR3 DNA sequence: TGTGCCAGCAGCTCACAGGGGGCGGGGACTGAAGCTTTCTTT. It specifies CASSSQGAGTEAFF.

The count of this clone is one. The gene calls are TRBV5-8 and TRBJ2-7; D perhaps matches TRBD2 (7 bases). V lost 2 bases, J lost 1 base, and 13 bases lay in between. There are 15 residues in the CDR3. From germline, CDR1 is SGHTS and CDR2 YDEGEE. The CDR3 nucleotides read TGTGCCAGCAGCTTACAGGCGGGGGCTTCCTACGAGCAGTACTTC. Translation: CASSLQAGASYEQYF.

CDR3 amino acids: CASSEDRSGYTF. The CDR3 DNA follows: TGTGCCAGCAGTGAAGACCGGAGTGGCTACACCTTC. The rearrangement uses TRBV25-1 and TRBJ1-2, with D hard to call. This CDR3 is built from 12 residues. Per the germline V gene, CDR1 is MGHDK and CDR2 is SYGVNS. V was cut by 2 bases and J by 7 bases, with 8 bases left in between.

CDR3 protein: CASSLQEYGYTF. The DNA for the CDR3 is TGTGCCAGCAGCCTCCAGGAGTACGGCTACACCTTC. This chain joins TRBV5-4 and TRBJ1-2; D is uncertain. The germline V gene has CDR1 SGHNT and CDR2 YYREEE (reference sequence). V was trimmed by 4 bases and J by 8 bases, leaving 12 bases between them. The CDR3 is 12 residues long.

The rearrangement joins TRBV11-2 to TRBJ2-7; D tentatively fits TRBD1 or TRBD2 (5 bases each). CDR3 length: 15 residues. Trimming shortened V by 5 bases and J by 0 bases, and 14 bases separated the two germline ends. Germline loops: CDR1 SGHAT, CDR2 FQNNGV. CDR3 protein: CASSQGEGISYEQYF. The DNA for the CDR3 is TGTGCCAGCAGCCAAGGCGAGGGGATCTCCTACGAGCAGTACTTC.

The chain couples TRBV11-2 to TRBJ2-5; 8 nucleotides match TRBD2. The CDR3 is made up of 15 amino acids. Unmatched junction bases numbered 6, after V lost 1 base and J lost 5 bases. CDR1 and CDR2 from the germline V gene are SGHAT and FQNNGV. Here the CDR3 reads CASSLGIAGWETQYF. The CDR3, as DNA: TGTGCCAGCAGCTTAGGGATAGCGGGATGGGAGACCCAGTACTTC.

This clone was counted between two and nine times. The chain uses TRBV7-2 and TRBJ1-5; the D is unclear. The V and J ends lost 5 bases and 4 bases respectively, with 9 bases between them. The germline CDR1 and CDR2 sequences are SGHTA and FQGNSA. The CDR3 consists of 13 residues. CDR3 region: CASSPRRNQPQHF. In DNA, the CDR3 is TGTGCCAGCAGCCCGAGACGGAATCAGCCCCAGCATTTT.